This TCR beta chain derives from a study of shared clonotypes between healthy human individuals. V was trimmed by 4 bases and J by 9 bases, leaving 16 bases between them. The CDR3 contains 13 residues. Per germline, CDR1 ENHRY and CDR2 SYGVKD. Measured with immunoSEQ multiplex PCR; TCRdb has only the in-frame clones, and not every one. The profile shows 400,000 to 600,000 clones, more than 75% of them singletons. Sequencing input: PBMCs. This clonotype originated in a woman in her forties in good health. Some clones in this sample may be carry-over from other donors' samples. This chain connects TRBV10-3 to TRBJ2-7; a weak D match, TRBD2 (5 bases). The chain's CDR3 is CAISVDEAGGQYF. CDR3 DNA sequence: TGTGCCATCAGTGTGGATGAGGCAGGAGGGCAGTACTTC.